These 17 T cell receptor beta chains originate from one sample sequenced in a study of technical replicates of blood from a handful of donors. The data were produced by immunoSEQ multiplex PCR, yet TCRdb's version contains in-frame clones alone and is incomplete. Here the sample spans about 81,000 clones, approximately 95% being singletons. The sequencing sample was made of T cells isolated from PBMCs. Receptors originate from a human donor in good health.

The chain joins TRBV19 to TRBJ2-1; D is undetermined. V was pared by 3 bases and J by 8 bases, with 8 bases between. The germline gives CDR1 LNHDA, CDR2 SQIVND (reference sequence). This CDR3 spans 12 amino acids. The CDR3: CASSIGVYEQFF. The CDR3 DNA reads as TGTGCCAGTAGTATCGGAGTTTATGAGCAGTTCTTC.

The CDR3 nucleotides read TGTGCCAGCAGCGGAGGGAGGACTGAAGCTTTCTTT. Its translation is CASSGGRTEAFF. The chain joins TRBV9 to TRBJ1-1; D not resolved. This CDR3 region has 12 residues. Trimming left V 3 bases short and J 5 bases short, with 8 bases between. Germline V gene lookup returns CDR1 SGDLS and CDR2 YYNGEE.

The V call is TRBV11-2, the J call TRBJ2-1; no firm D call. The CDR3 spans 12 residues. CDR1 is SGHAT, CDR2 FQNNGV, per germline. Between the trimmed V and J ends, which lost 5 bases and 9 bases, there was a span of 11 bases. CDR3 sequence: CASSISYGEQFF. The DNA of the CDR3 is TGTGCCAGCAGCATTAGTTACGGTGAGCAGTTCTTC. Variable domain in full (rest from reference TRBV11-2 and TRBJ2-1): EAGVAQSPRYKIIEKRQSVAFWCNPISGHATLYWYQQILGQGPKLLIQFQNNGVVDDSQLPKDRFSAERLKGVDSTLKIQPAKLEDSAVYLCASSISYGEQFFGPGTRLTVL.

V and J are TRBV13 and TRBJ2-7, with D possibly being TRBD1 (5 bases). With 5 bases removed from V and 5 bases from J, the gap between germline ends came to 10 bases. The germline V gene has CDR1 PRHDT and CDR2 FYEKMQ (reference sequence). The CDR3 runs to 12 residues. DNA for the CDR3: TGTGCCAGCAGCCCAGGGATCCACGAGCAGTACTTC. Amino acids: CASSPGIHEQYF.

The chain uses TRBV28 and TRBJ2-1; D possibly corresponds to TRBD1 (6 bases). Trimming shortened V by 10 bases and J by 7 bases, and 26 bases separated the two germline ends. This CDR3 is built from 16 residues. Germline V gene sequence: CDR1 MDHEN, CDR2 SYDVKM. CDR3 in DNA: TGTGCCACCTCAGGGGAGCGGCCACCCCCTATAAATGAGCAGTTCTTC. Its protein is CATSGERPPPINEQFF. Full variable domain (outside the CDR3, taken from reference TRBV28 and TRBJ2-1): DVKVTQSSRYLVKRTGEKVFLECVQDMDHENMFWYRQDPGLGLRLIYFSYDVKMKEKGDIPEGYSVSREKKERFSLILESASTNQTSMYLCATSGERPPPINEQFFGPGTRLTVL.

The chain's CDR3 is CASTRAGTNEKLFF. In DNA form, the CDR3 reads TGTGCCAGCACCCGTGCAGGAACTAATGAAAAACTGTTTTTT. The chain is built from TRBV7-8 and TRBJ1-4; D not certain. Trimming left V 7 bases short and J 1 base short, with 10 bases between. CDR3 length equals 14 residues. Germline loops: CDR1 SGHVS, CDR2 FQNEAQ.

This chain links TRBV7-2 with TRBJ1-2, with TRBD1 as a possible D gene (6 bases). V was clipped by 3 bases and J by 8 bases, with 13 bases between them. The CDR3 has 13 amino acids. Germline CDR1 reads SGHTA; CDR2 reads FQGNSA. CDR3 in amino acids: CASSLTGRRGYTF. The CDR3 nucleotides are TGTGCCAGCAGCTTGACAGGACGACGGGGCTACACCTTC.

This chain links TRBV10-2 with TRBJ2-5; tentatively, D is TRBD2 (6 bases). This CDR3 has 20 amino acids. The germline V and J ends were trimmed by 2 bases and 5 bases, with 30 bases remaining between them. CDR1 is WSHSY, CDR2 SAAADI, per germline. This chain's CDR3 is CASSEPKTQWDFLKMETQYF. CDR3 DNA sequence: TGCGCCAGCAGTGAGCCCAAAACCCAATGGGACTTCCTAAAGATGGAGACCCAGTACTTC.

This rearrangement joins TRBV29-1 to TRBJ1-2; D is possibly TRBD1 (5 bases). V was shortened by 6 bases and J by 3 bases, with 17 bases between the two germline ends. Germline V gene lookup returns CDR1 SQVTM and CDR2 ANQGSEA. The length of the CDR3 is 14 residues. The CDR3 DNA reads TGCAGCGTGCCGGGACTCCACGGGGACTATGGCTACACCTTC. Translation: CSVPGLHGDYGYTF.

V is TRBV27 and J is TRBJ2-2, with D maybe TRBD2 (6 bases). V lost 3 bases and J 5 bases, leaving 16 bases between the germline ends. The CDR3 spans 16 residues. Germline assignment: CDR1 MNHEY and CDR2 SMNVEV (reference sequence). Here the CDR3 DNA reads TGTGCCAGCAGTTTCGGGTCGGGAGAGGGGACCGGGGAGCTGTTTTTT. It translates to CASSFGSGEGTGELFF.

As to this clone: Additional DNA sequences in this sample encode the identical CDR3. J is TRBJ1-2 and V is TRBV5-4, with 7 nucleotides matching TRBD1. The CDR3 is 14 residues long. V gave up 0 bases and J gave up 5 bases; unmatched junction bases: 4. CDR1 and CDR2 from the germline V gene are SGHNT and YYREEE (reference sequence). The CDR3 sequence: CASSLGDRDYGYTF. For the CDR3, the DNA is TGTGCCAGCAGCTTGGGAGACAGGGATTATGGCTACACCTTC.

The CDR3 loop reads CATSRAGGRETQYF. The CDR3 bases are TGTGCCACCAGCAGGGCGGGGGGTCGAGAGACCCAGTACTTC. The genes are TRBV15 and TRBJ2-5; 8 nucleotides agree with TRBD2. Germline V gene lookup returns CDR1 LNHNV and CDR2 YYDKDF (reference sequence). This CDR3 is 14 amino acids long. With V trimmed by 3 bases and J by 4 bases, 4 bases remained unmatched.

This chain uses TRBV30 with TRBJ2-7; perhaps TRBD2 as D (5 bases). Germline V gives CDR1 GTSNPN, CDR2 SVGIG (reference sequence). The CDR3 consists of 18 residues. V was shortened by 3 bases and J by 3 bases, with 27 bases between the two germline ends. CDR3 sequence: CAWSAIDAGLSDLYEQYF. In DNA form, the CDR3 reads TGTGCCTGGAGCGCGATCGACGCCGGACTCTCGGATCTCTACGAGCAGTACTTC.

The chain is built from TRBV7-2 and TRBJ2-7; D gene uncertain. Germline CDR1 and CDR2: SGHTA and FQGNSA. The CDR3 covers 14 residues. Trimming took off 5 bases at V and 3 bases at J, with 14 bases between the two ends. CDR3 region: CASSRRHGFYEQYF. DNA for the CDR3: TGTGCCAGCAGCCGACGACACGGTTTCTACGAGCAGTACTTC.

The chain carries TRBV5-6 and TRBJ1-4, with 11 bases fitting TRBD1. V lost 2 bases, J lost 4 bases, and 13 bases stayed unmatched. This CDR3 contains 19 residues. Germline CDR1 is SGHDT and CDR2 is YYEEEE. CDR3 protein: CASSFVTGTGGGDNEKLFF. The CDR3 DNA reads as TGTGCCAGCAGCTTCGTAACCGGGACAGGGGGTGGGGATAATGAAAAACTGTTTTTT.

This chain connects TRBV7-3 to TRBJ1-1; 8 nucleotides match TRBD1. The CDR3 consists of 14 residues. With 6 bases clipped from V and 4 bases from J, the junction kept 7 bases outside the gene matches. Germline values: CDR1 SGHTA, CDR2 FQGTGA. The chain's CDR3 is CASSIGQGPTEAFF. The CDR3, as DNA: TGTGCCAGCAGTATAGGACAGGGCCCCACTGAAGCTTTCTTT.

V usage is TRBV7-3 and J usage is TRBJ2-5, with TRBD2 matching over 13 bases. Germline V gene lookup returns CDR1 SGHTA and CDR2 FQGTGA. CDR3 size: 16 residues. V lost 2 bases to trimming and J lost 5 bases; unmatched junction nucleotides: 5. As DNA, the CDR3 is TGTGCCAGCAGCTTAGGTGGGACTAGCGGGATTGAGACCCAGTACTTC. Translated, it gives CASSLGGTSGIETQYF.